These 2 T cell receptor beta chains originate from one sample sequenced in a study of CD8+ T cells in alopecia areata. TCR sequencing used cDNA made by reverse transcription of extracted RNA. Clones were read by immunoSEQ multiplex PCR, and TCRdb kept only the in-frame ones, dropping some. The top ten hold approximately 2.8% of the sample, which has some 110,000 clones, about 61% seen once. The sequenced sample consisted of CD4+ T cells sorted from blood. These receptor sequences come from a human donor in good health.

This clone was seen only a few times. CDR3: CASSAKGNEQFF. The CDR3 region has the DNA TGTGCCAGCAGCGCTAAGGGAAATGAGCAGTTCTTC. V gene TRBV5-5 combines with J gene TRBJ2-1; D is unresolved. From germline, CDR1 is SGHKS and CDR2 YYEKEE (reference sequence). The V and J ends lost 4 bases and 7 bases respectively, with 9 bases between them. The CDR3 consists of 12 residues. Supplemented by reference TRBV5-5 and TRBJ2-1, the full variable domain reads DAGVTQSPTHLIKTRGQQVTLRCSPISGHKSVSWYQQVLGQGPQFIFQYYEKEERGRGNFPDRFSARQFPNYSSELNVNALLLGDSALYLCASSAKGNEQFFGPGTRLTVL.

This clone was observed a few times. This chain joins TRBV7-9 and TRBJ1-5; TRBD1 matches at 8 bases. The CDR3 length is 18 residues. Losses at the gene ends were 5 bases for V and 1 base for J; bases not matched to a gene: 13. Germline V CDR1 and CDR2: SEHNR, FQNEAQ (reference sequence). CDR3 protein: CASSPGGQGARSNQPQHF. The DNA for the CDR3 is TGTGCCAGCAGCCCTGGAGGACAGGGCGCCCGGAGCAATCAGCCCCAGCATTTT.